This TCR beta chain was found in a study of cytomegalovirus exposure and HLA in healthy donors (dated by TCRdb to the late 2010s). In terms of the full investigation: According to a later analysis, one platform produced both the roughly 130 validation repertoires and the approximately 670 repertoires of the first cohort. High-throughput TCR immunosequencing, statistical association of individual TCRs with disease status, and machine learning were combined to predict cytomegalovirus infection status. The aim of the study was to test whether cataloging public T cell receptors could identify signatures of past pathogen exposure. Along with the approximately 650-subject first cohort, a separate validation cohort of 120 different subjects was used.

Study-wide conclusions, independent of this receptor: The study gave a list of 150 to 200 TCR beta chains associated with cytomegalovirus. It was suggested by the authors that the approach could potentially be generalized to other disease states and immunological phenotypes. Three of the identified cytomegalovirus-associated TCR beta chains were confirmed in vitro to be specific for cytomegalovirus antigens. In both the original and validation cohorts, the classifier was reported to diagnose cytomegalovirus status with high specificity and sensitivity. A later analysis had no HLA typing for the validation cohort, so co-occurrence there was scored across all 130 or so repertoires. Most TCR sequences were seen in very few donors, while some public TCRs were found in many individuals. In a later analysis, TCRs clustered in the first cohort were found to also tend to co-occur in the approximately 110 validation repertoires, with 94% of cluster scores above 0.

The donors were included in the validation cohort of roughly 120 subjects, a group kept apart from the approximately 670-subject first cohort. Trimming at the junction amounts to 0 bases on V and 5 bases on J, and the germline ends lie 8 bases apart. The germline V gene (reference sequence) gives CDR1 as SEHNR and CDR2 as FQNEAQ. From its cysteine to its phenylalanine, the CDR3 spans 14 amino acids. Only the CDR3 region is kept as DNA, spanning 42 bases read in frame from base 1. Library construction relied on the immunoSEQ multiplex PCR assay. Concerning the study's data processing: A statistical classification framework was developed to diagnose cytomegalovirus status using the catalog of TCR beta chain sequences. Not all clones reach the TCRdb copy of this immuneACCESS table, which keeps in-frame sequences only. Checked studies attribute under half of the gap to unresolved V genes and leave the rest unexplained. The V and J calls and clone size come from that table; D and trimming were worked out from the DNA. The sample yields around 140,000 clones; around 84% were counted once. Together, the top ten hold around 10% of the sample.

Points on this clone: Its antigen is unknown. Base qualities are not provided; no much larger clone lies one nucleotide away.

The chain uses TRBV7-9 and TRBJ2-1; the D gene cannot be resolved reliably. Source material: PBMCs. The sequence was obtained from a man younger than 35 in good health and CMV-seropositive. The DNA sequence is given as TGTGCCAGCAGCTTAGCCTATTCTGACAATGAGCAGTTCTTC. This translates into CASSLAYSDNEQFF.